This T cell receptor beta chain originates from a study of T cells in Graves' hyperthyroidism and ophthalmopathy. Study-wide findings and caveats: Researchers report that a 13 V-J model separated ophthalmopathy from stable hyperthyroidism. Prediction of ophthalmopathy progression came a median around 6 months pre-onset.

The CDR3 consists of 15 residues. V dropped 3 bases and J dropped 2 bases, with 10 bases sitting between them. Germline-derived CDR1 and CDR2 are SNHLY and FYNNEI. Amplified regions were TCR beta CDR3 sequences from RNA transcripts. First-round RT-PCR targeting the TCR CDR3 was performed with the HTBI primer set. In TCRdb, the multiplex PCR reads were re-called with MiXCR into one record per CDR3 protein. The repertoire holds fewer than 800,000 distinct CDR3 sequences, with about 15% as singletons. This clonotype was seen at least ten times. Its specificity is not known. Exclusion of a patient resulted from uncontrolled infection, other autoimmune disease, pregnancy or lactation.

The specimen sequenced was blood. This chain links TRBV2 with TRBJ2-2, with D perhaps TRBD1 or TRBD2 (5 bases each). This receptor was identified in a man younger than 35 with Graves' hyperthyroidism. The CDR3 DNA follows: TGTGCCAGCAGTGACCGGGGCAGTAACACCGGGGAGCTGTTTTTT. It specifies CASSDRGSNTGELFF. The full variable domain, in which reference TRBV2 and TRBJ2-2 provide the parts outside the CDR3, is EPEVTQTPSHQVTQMGQEVILRCVPISNHLYFYWYRQILGQKVEFLVSFYNNEISEKSEIFDDQFSVERPDGSNFTLKIRSTKLEDSAMYFCASSDRGSNTGELFFGEGSRLTVL.